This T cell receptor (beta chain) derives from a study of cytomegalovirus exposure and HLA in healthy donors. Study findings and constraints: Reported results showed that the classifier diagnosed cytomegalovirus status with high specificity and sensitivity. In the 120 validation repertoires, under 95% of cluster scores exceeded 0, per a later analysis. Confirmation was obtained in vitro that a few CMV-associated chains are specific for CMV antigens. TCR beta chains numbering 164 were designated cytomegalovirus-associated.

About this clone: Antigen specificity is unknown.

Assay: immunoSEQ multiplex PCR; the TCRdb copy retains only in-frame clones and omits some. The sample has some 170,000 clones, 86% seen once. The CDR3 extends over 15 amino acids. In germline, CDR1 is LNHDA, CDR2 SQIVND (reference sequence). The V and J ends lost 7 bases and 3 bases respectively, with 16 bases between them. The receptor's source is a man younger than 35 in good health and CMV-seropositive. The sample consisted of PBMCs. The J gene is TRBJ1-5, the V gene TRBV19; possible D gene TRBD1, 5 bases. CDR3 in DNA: TGTGCCAGTAACTCCAGACAGAGATTCAATCAGCCCCAGCATTTT. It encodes CASNSRQRFNQPQHF.